Included here is one T cell receptor beta chain sequence, with context. Its antigen is currently not known. No base quality information exists; no much larger clone differs at one position. Collaborating institutions collected whole blood in K2EDTA tubes following their own protocols. For TCRbeta analysis, collaborator samples were shipped as frozen whole blood, as isolated PBMCs, or as DNA extracted from either sample type. The data derive from a study of blood T cell repertoires in COVID-19 (dated by TCRdb to the early 2020s). For the study in its entirety: The collaborator samples originated in the United States, Italy and Spain and spanned the acute and convalescent phases of COVID-19. The material from the prospective study consisted of cDNA or gDNA derived from T cells, B-cell-depleted T cells, or PBMCs. The dataset comprised deeply sampled blood TCRbeta repertoires from subjects exposed to, actively infected with, or recovered from COVID-19. The repertoires were made available in a free public database intended to serve as a resource for research on the immune response to SARS-CoV-2. Samples were obtained from the ongoing ImmuneRACE study (first 160 participants) and from over a thousand subjects provided by 6 global collaborators. The sample metadata nearly always contained a de-identified subject ID, COVID-19 status, age in years and sex. Where available, HLA class I and class II types were obtained from metadata supplied by the sample provider rather than from assay-based typing. Broader findings and caveats from the paper: The amount of clinical and demographic metadata varied by source and participant and was provided uncurated.

The immunoSEQ Assay, a bias-controlled multiplex PCR, was used to amplify TCRbeta CDR3 regions from genomic DNA. Concerning the study's data processing: The number of nucleated cells in each sample was estimated from the amplification of reference gene primers within the assay. To quantify the absolute abundance of each unique TCRbeta CDR3 rearrangement, sequence reads were collapsed and filtered. For each sample, productive Simpson clonality was calculated by taking the square root of Simpson's diversity index across productive rearrangements. TCRdb stores this immuneACCESS table with in-frame sequences only. Part of the clones is absent; in the studies checked, under half of the shortfall reflects unresolved V genes, and no reason is known for the rest. V and J calls and clone size follow that table, whereas D and trimming were derived from the DNA. The sample profile shows 110,000 to 150,000 clones; around 90% of them were found once. The ten largest clones take up around 5.4% of the sample.

The CDR3 spans 13 residues, from the cysteine through the phenylalanine. Only CDR3 DNA is held: 39 bases, read in frame from base 1. From the germline V gene, CDR1 is SQVTM and CDR2 is ANQGSEA. Germline trimming amounts to 7 bases on V and 2 bases on J, with 3 as the count of junction bases outside the gene matches. The sequence derives from a human donor in a cohort sampled during active COVID-19. The chain is made from TRBV29-1 and TRBJ1-5, and 9 junctional nucleotides match TRBD1. The specimen sequenced was peripheral blood. The CDR3 is CSAQGARNQPQHF. The nucleotide sequence is given as TGCAGCGCACAGGGGGCTCGCAATCAGCCCCAGCATTTT.